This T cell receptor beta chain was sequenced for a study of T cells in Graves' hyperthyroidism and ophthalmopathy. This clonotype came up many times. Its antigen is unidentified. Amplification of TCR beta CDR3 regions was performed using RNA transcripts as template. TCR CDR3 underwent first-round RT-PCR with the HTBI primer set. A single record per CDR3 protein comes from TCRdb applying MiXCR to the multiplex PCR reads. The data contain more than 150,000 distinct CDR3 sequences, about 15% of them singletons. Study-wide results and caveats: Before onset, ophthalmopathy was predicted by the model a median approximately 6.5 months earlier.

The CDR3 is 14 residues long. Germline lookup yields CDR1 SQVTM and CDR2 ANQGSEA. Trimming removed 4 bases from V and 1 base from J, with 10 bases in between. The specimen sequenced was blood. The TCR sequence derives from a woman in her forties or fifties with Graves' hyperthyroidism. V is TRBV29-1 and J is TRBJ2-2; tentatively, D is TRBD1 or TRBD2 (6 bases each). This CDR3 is CSVGGALNTGELFF. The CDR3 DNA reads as TGCAGCGTTGGGGGGGCGTTGAACACCGGGGAGCTGTTTTTT.